The T cell receptor beta chain under discussion was sequenced for a study of cytomegalovirus exposure and HLA in healthy donors. Study-wide results and caveats: In a later analysis, V- and J-gene trimming of beta chains associated with a DCLRE1C missense variant, replicated independently. It was in a later analysis that TCR association rates were seen to vary by HLA locus, highest for DRB1 and lowest for HLA-C. Using the classifier, cytomegalovirus status was reportedly diagnosed with high specificity and sensitivity.

Each donor was nominally healthy when sampled (though unrecorded immune exposures were likely). The PCR was carried out with 60 Vbeta primers and 13 Jbeta primers. Some clones are missing from TCRdb's copy, which holds only in-frame ones; the method was immunoSEQ multiplex PCR. The sample consists of about 120,000 clones, more than 15% of them appearing once. This clone turned up a few times. The target antigen is unknown. The V end lost 4 bases, the J end lost 7 bases, and 17 bases lay between the germline ends. The CDR3 covers 14 residues. Germline CDR1 reads SQVTM; CDR2 reads ANQGSEA. This TCR came from a female donor in good health and CMV-seropositive. The chain employs TRBV29-1 and TRBJ2-1, with D tentatively TRBD1 (7 bases). The sample comprised PBMCs. The CDR3 here is CSVGGDSHANEQFF. The CDR3 DNA reads TGCAGCGTTGGGGGGGACAGTCACGCTAATGAGCAGTTCTTC.